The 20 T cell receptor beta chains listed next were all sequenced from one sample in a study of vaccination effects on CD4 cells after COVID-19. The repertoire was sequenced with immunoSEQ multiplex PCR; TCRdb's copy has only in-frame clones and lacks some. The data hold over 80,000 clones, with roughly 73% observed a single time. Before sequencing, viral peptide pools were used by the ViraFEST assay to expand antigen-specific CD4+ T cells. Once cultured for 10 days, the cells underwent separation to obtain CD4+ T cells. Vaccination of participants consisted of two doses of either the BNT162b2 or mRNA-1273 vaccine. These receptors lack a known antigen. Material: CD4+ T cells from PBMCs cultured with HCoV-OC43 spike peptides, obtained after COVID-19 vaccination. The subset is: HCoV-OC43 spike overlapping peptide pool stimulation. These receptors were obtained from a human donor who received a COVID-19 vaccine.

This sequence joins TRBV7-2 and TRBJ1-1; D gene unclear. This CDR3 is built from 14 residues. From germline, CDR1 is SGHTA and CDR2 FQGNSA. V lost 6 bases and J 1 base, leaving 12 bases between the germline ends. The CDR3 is CASSPFGENTEAFF. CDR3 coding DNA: TGTGCCAGCAGTCCGTTCGGGGAGAACACTGAAGCTTTCTTT.

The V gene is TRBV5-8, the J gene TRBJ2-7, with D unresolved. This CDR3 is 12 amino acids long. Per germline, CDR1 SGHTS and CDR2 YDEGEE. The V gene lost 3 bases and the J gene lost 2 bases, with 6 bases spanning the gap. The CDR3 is CASSSHPYEQYF. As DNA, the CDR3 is TGTGCCAGCAGCTCCCACCCCTACGAGCAGTACTTC.

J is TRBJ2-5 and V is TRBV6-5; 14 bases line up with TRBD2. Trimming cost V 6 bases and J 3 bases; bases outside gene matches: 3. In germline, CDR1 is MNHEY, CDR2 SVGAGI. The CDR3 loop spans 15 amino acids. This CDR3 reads CASRKTSGGEETQYF. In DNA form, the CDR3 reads TGTGCCAGCAGAAAGACTAGCGGGGGGGAAGAGACCCAGTACTTC.

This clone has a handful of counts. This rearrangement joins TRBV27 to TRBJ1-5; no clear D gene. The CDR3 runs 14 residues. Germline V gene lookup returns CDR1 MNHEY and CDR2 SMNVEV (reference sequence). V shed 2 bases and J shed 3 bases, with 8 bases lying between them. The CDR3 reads CASSLNSLNQPQHF. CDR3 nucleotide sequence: TGTGCCAGCAGTTTAAACAGCCTCAATCAGCCCCAGCATTTT.

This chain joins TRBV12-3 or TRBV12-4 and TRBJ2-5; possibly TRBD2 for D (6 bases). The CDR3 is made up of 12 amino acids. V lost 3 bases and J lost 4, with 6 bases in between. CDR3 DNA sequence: TGTGCCAGCAGTTTCGGGGGAGAGACCCAGTACTTC. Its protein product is CASSFGGETQYF.

In DNA, the CDR3 is TGTGCCAGCAGTGGGCGATCTGGTAATGGAAACATTCAGTACTTC. Its protein product is CASSGRSGNGNIQYF. The chain links TRBV6-6 to TRBJ2-4; no firm D call. CDR3 length: 15 amino acids. Germline CDR1 MNHNY, CDR2 SVGAGI (reference sequence). Trimming stripped 5 bases from V and 6 bases from J, with 17 bases between.

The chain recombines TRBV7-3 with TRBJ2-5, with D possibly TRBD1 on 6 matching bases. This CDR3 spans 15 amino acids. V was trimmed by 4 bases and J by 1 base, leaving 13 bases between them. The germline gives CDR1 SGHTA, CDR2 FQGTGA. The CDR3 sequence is CASSSPDRGQETQYF. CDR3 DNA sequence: TGTGCCAGCAGCTCCCCGGACAGAGGCCAAGAGACCCAGTACTTC.

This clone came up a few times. The DNA for the CDR3 is TGTGCCAGTAGCACTGACCGGGACAGCGCTTACGAGCAGTACGTC. As protein: CASSTDRDSAYEQYV. The chain carries TRBV19 and TRBJ2-7, with TRBD1 matching 7 bases. The CDR3 sequence is 15 residues long. V lost 6 bases, J lost 4 bases, and 12 bases stayed unmatched. CDR1 is LNHDA, CDR2 SQIVND, per germline (reference sequence).

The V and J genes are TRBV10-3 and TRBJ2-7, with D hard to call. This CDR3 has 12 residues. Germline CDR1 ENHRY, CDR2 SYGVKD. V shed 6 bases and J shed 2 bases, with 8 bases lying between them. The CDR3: CAISHQAYEQYV. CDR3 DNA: TGTGCCATCAGCCACCAGGCCTACGAGCAGTACGTC.

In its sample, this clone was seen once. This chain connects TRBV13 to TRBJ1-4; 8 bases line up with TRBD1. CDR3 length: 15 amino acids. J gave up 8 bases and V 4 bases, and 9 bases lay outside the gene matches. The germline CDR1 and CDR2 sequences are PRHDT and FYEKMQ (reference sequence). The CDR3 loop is CASSSYRGAKEKLFF. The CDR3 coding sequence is TGTGCCAGCAGCTCATACAGGGGGGCGAAAGAAAAACTGTTTTTT. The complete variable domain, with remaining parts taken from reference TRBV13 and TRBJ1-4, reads AAGVIQSPRHLIKEKRETATLKCYPIPRHDTVYWYQQGPGQDPQFLISFYEKMQSDKGSIPDRFSAQQFSDYHSELNMSSLELGDSALYFCASSSYRGAKEKLFFGSGTQLSVL.

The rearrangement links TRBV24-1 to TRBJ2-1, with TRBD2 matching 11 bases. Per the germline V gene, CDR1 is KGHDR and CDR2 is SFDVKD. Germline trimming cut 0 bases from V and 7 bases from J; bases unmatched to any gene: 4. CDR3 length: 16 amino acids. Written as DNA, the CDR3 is TGTGCCACCAGTGATTTGTCTAGCGGGGGGTGGAATGAGCAGTTCTTC. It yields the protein CATSDLSSGGWNEQFF.

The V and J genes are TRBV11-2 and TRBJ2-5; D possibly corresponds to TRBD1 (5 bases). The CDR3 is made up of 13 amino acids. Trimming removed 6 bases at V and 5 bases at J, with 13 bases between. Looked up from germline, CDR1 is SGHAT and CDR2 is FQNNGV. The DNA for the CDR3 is TGTGCCAGCAGAGGACAAGGCGCGGAGACCCAGTACTTC. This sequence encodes CASRGQGAETQYF.

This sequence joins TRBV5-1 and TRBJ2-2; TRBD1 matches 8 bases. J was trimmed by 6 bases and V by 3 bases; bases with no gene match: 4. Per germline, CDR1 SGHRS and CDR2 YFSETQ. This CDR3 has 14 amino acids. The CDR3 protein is CASSSQGAAGELFF. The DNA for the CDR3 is TGCGCCAGCAGCTCGCAGGGGGCGGCCGGGGAGCTGTTTTTT. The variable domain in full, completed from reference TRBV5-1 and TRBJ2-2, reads KAGVTQTPRYLIKTRGQQVTLSCSPISGHRSVSWYQQTPGQGLQFLFEYFSETQRNKGNFPGRFSGRQFSNSRSEMNVSTLELGDSALYLCASSSQGAAGELFFGEGSRLTVL.

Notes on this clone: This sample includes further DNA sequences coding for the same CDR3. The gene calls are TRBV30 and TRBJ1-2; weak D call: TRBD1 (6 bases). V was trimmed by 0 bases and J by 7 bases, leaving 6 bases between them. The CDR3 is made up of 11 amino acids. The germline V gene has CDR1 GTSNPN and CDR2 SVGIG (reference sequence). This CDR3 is CAWSVGAGYTF. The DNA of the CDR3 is TGTGCCTGGAGTGTGGGGGCTGGCTACACCTTC.

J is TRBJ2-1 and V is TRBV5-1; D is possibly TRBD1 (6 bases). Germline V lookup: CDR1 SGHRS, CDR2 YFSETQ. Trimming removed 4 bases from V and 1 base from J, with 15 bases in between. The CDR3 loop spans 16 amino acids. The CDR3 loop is CASSRTRTASYNEQFF. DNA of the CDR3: TGCGCCAGCAGCCGGACGAGGACAGCATCCTACAATGAGCAGTTCTTC.

The CDR3 DNA sequence: TGTGCCAGCGGTAGGGGGGTAGCCTATGGCTACACCTTC. It is translated as CASGRGVAYGYTF. The chain uses TRBV28 and TRBJ1-2, with a weak D call TRBD1 (6 bases). The CDR3 spans 13 residues. The V gene's germline CDR1 is MDHEN and CDR2 SYDVKM. V was pared by 8 bases and J by 4 bases, with 14 bases between.

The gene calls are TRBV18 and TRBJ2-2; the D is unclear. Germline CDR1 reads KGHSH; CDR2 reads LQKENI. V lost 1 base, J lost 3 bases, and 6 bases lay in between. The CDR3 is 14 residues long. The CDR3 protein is CASSPRIDTGELFF. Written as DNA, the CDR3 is TGTGCCAGCTCACCACGTATTGACACCGGGGAGCTGTTTTTT.

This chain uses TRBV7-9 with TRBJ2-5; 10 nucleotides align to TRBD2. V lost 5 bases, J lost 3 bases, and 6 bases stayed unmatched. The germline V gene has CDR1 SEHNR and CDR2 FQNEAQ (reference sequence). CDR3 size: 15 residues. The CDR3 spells CASSPGLAIKETQYF. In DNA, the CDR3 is TGTGCCAGCAGCCCGGGACTAGCGATTAAAGAGACCCAGTACTTC. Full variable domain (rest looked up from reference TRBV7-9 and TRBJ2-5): DTGVSQNPRHKITKRGQNVTFRCDPISEHNRLYWYRQTLGQGPEFLTYFQNEAQLEKSRLLSDRFSAERPKGSFSTLEIQRTEQGDSAMYLCASSPGLAIKETQYFGPGTRLLVL.

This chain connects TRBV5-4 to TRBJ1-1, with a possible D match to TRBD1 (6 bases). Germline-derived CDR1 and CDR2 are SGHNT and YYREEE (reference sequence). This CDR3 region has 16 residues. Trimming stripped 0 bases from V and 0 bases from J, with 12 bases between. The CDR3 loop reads CASSLGSGALNTEAFF. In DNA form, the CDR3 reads TGTGCCAGCAGCTTGGGGTCAGGGGCCCTGAACACTGAAGCTTTCTTT.

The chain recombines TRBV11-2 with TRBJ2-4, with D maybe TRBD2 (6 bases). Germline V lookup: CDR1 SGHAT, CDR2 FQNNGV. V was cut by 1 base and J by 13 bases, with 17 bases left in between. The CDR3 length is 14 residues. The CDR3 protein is CASSLGGVGGAQYF. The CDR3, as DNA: TGTGCCAGCAGCTTAGGTGGGGTCGGAGGGGCCCAGTACTTC. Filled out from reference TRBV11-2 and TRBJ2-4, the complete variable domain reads EAGVAQSPRYKIIEKRQSVAFWCNPISGHATLYWYQQILGQGPKLLIQFQNNGVVDDSQLPKDRFSAERLKGVDSTLKIQPAKLEDSAVYLCASSLGGVGGAQYFGAGTRLSVL.